This TCR beta chain was profiled in a study of graft-versus-host responses after intestinal transplantation (dated by TCRdb to the early 2020s). Describing the broader study: Recipients received multivisceral, liver-intestinal, or isolated intestinal transplants. Every recipient was given anti-thymocyte globulin induction, followed by approximately three years of maintenance tacrolimus and steroids. After intestinal transplantation, graft-versus-host and host-versus-graft alloreactive T cell clones in the graft, circulation and bone marrow were tracked using bulk TCR-beta CDR3 sequencing. To identify alloreactive clones, pre-transplant mixed lymphocyte reaction products were sequenced and compared with unstimulated pre-transplant donor and recipient T cells. The cohort enrolled 24 intestinal transplant recipients including one retransplant, and a few patients lacking pretransplant specimens were excluded. Donor T cell macrochimerism was defined as a peak of at least 4% donor T cells among recipient peripheral blood mononuclear cells. Rather than being sequenced by the commercial service, samples from a few later patients were sequenced in-house on an Illumina MiSeq and processed with MiXCR.

Library prep was done by the immunoSEQ multiplex PCR assay. Adaptive Biotechnologies carried out high-throughput TCR-beta CDR3 sequencing of genomic DNA for most patients. The original methods were these. TCR sequencing data for around 20 patients were retrieved from Adaptive's ImmunoSEQ software; three other patients were processed with MiXCR and VDJtools. Because the origin of CDR3 nucleotide sequences shared between donor and recipient could not be assigned, those sequences were removed. At least 2-fold expansion over unstimulated cells and a minimum CFSE-low frequency of 0.002% (template counts) or 0.001% (read counts) were required for clones to be classified as alloreactive. Mappable clones were those detected in sequenced pre-transplant spleen, lymph node, or MLR CFSE-low populations of the donor or recipient. The cumulative frequency of alloreactive clones was calculated as a percentage of all sequences, weighted by copy number. Here the immuneACCESS table is served through TCRdb, limited to in-frame sequences with V and J called. Missing clones are a known gap in these copies; in checked studies unresolved V genes cover under half, and the rest lacks a known reason. That table supplies the V and J calls and clone size; D and trimming were determined from the DNA. The sample has approximately 26,000 clones on record, over 65% of them singletons. The ten largest clonotypes hold 1% to 1.3% of the sample.

The germline V gene (reference sequence) supplies CDR1 MNHEY and CDR2 SMNVEV. The cysteine opens and the phenylalanine closes a CDR3 of 16 amino acids. The kept DNA is CDR3 alone, 48 bases in frame from the first base. Clipping removes 3 bases from V and 6 bases from J, with 11 as the unmatched junction base count. Results the study describes overall, beyond this receptor: In patients with donor T cell macrochimerism, the allografts had high GvH to HvG T cell clonal ratios. Conclusions were limited by the relatively low number and heterogeneity of intestinal transplant patients. Early after transplant, peak levels of circulating GvH clones were found to be associated with declines in HvG clones. GvH clones turned up in recipient bone marrow, with some appearing earlier in ileal mucosa or blood, a pattern consistent with an intestinal mucosal origin.

As for this clone: The antigen it binds to is not known. There are no base qualities to consult, and no much larger clone falls within one base.

In the first month after transplant, blood samples were collected up to 4 times, and after that at least monthly when available. The sample consisted of PBMCs, taken about 28 days after intestinal transplant. The TCR originated in a human patient who received an intestinal transplant, so some T cells may come from the graft donor. The rearranged chain carries TRBV27 and TRBJ2-3; 8 bases in the middle match TRBD2. The nucleotide sequence reads as follows: TGTGCCAGCAGTTTCGGCGGCGGGGGGCTAGGGGATACGCAGTATTTT. Translated, it gives CASSFGGGGLGDTQYF.